This T cell receptor (beta chain) was identified during a study of regulatory T cells in long-lasting Graves disease. In the study overall: Freshly diagnosed Graves' patients had used antithyroid drugs for under 3 months.

Building of the TCR beta libraries involved iRepertoire HTBI primers and Arm-PCR of CDR3 regions. TCRdb processed the multiplex PCR reads anew with MiXCR; each CDR3 protein has one entry. The sample shows around 420,000 distinct CDR3 sequences, approximately 15% of them seen only once. This clonotype was recorded many times. Noted time point: newly diagnosed GD, antithyroid drugs for less than 3 months. The authors made the TCR library using RNA they extracted from PBMCs. The trim removed 3 bases at V and 7 bases at J, leaving 2 bases unmatched. CDR3 length equals 13 residues. CDR1 is KGHSH and CDR2 is LQKENI in the germline V gene. These same records also appear under a second study, on T cells in Graves' hyperthyroidism and ophthalmopathy.

This clonotype originated in a middle-aged woman with Graves disease. The chain joins TRBV18 to TRBJ1-1, with 10 bases identical to TRBD1. Here the sequenced sample was peripheral blood mononuclear cells (PBMCs), taken at new diagnosis, from a patient treated with antithyroid drugs. In DNA form, the CDR3 reads TGTGCCAGCTCACCGGGACAGGGGTTTGAAGCTTTCTTT. It is translated as CASSPGQGFEAFF.